One and the same sample provided the 11 T cell receptor beta chains below, sequenced in a study of blood T cell repertoires in COVID-19. Clones were sequenced by immunoSEQ multiplex PCR, and TCRdb holds only the in-frame ones, with some missing. The table lists 65,000 to 70,000 clones, 65% to 90% of them singletons. Sequenced material: peripheral blood. Receptor source: an elderly man with active COVID-19.

The gene calls are TRBV29-1 and TRBJ1-2, with 8 nucleotides matching TRBD1. Per germline, CDR1 SQVTM and CDR2 ANQGSEA. Losses at the gene ends were 2 bases for V and 5 bases for J; bases not matched to a gene: 4. This CDR3 spans 13 amino acids. DNA for the CDR3: TGCAGCGTTGAACTTGACAGGGGTTATGGCTACACCTTC. Its translation: CSVELDRGYGYTF.

This chain uses TRBV13 with TRBJ2-5; 8 bases map to TRBD2. V lost 2 bases to trimming and J lost 5 bases; unmatched junction nucleotides: 7. CDR1 PRHDT and CDR2 FYEKMQ come from the germline V gene (reference sequence). The CDR3 length is 15 residues. CDR3 sequence (DNA): TGTGCCAGCAGCTTAACGGGGGGGCTTTATGAGACCCAGTACTTC. Amino acids: CASSLTGGLYETQYF.

Here the CDR3 DNA reads TGTGCCAGCAGCTTATCCAGGGTGGTCACTAATGAAAAACTGTTTTTT. Translating gives CASSLSRVVTNEKLFF. This chain connects TRBV11-2 to TRBJ1-4, with D tentatively TRBD1 (5 bases). CDR1 and CDR2 (germline): SGHAT, FQNNGV. This CDR3 has 16 amino acids. V was cut by 2 bases and J by 2 bases, with 12 bases left in between. The whole variable domain, filled in from reference TRBV11-2 and TRBJ1-4, reads EAGVAQSPRYKIIEKRQSVAFWCNPISGHATLYWYQQILGQGPKLLIQFQNNGVVDDSQLPKDRFSAERLKGVDSTLKIQPAKLEDSAVYLCASSLSRVVTNEKLFFGSGTQLSVL.

The chain couples TRBV19 to TRBJ2-7; a weak D match, TRBD2 (5 bases). The CDR3 loop spans 12 amino acids. The germline V gene encodes CDR1 LNHDA and CDR2 SQIVND (reference sequence). V was shortened by 8 bases and J by 5 bases, with 13 bases between the two germline ends. CDR3 sequence (DNA): TGTGCCAGTTCCCGGACTTCGGACGAGCAGTACTTC. Translating gives CASSRTSDEQYF.

The CDR3 protein is CASSLLGAITDTQYF. DNA for the CDR3: TGTGCCAGCAGCTTGCTGGGGGCAATCACAGATACGCAGTATTTT. The chain joins TRBV5-6 to TRBJ2-3; weak D call: TRBD1 (6 bases). Germline CDR1 SGHDT, CDR2 YYEEEE. V dropped 1 base and J dropped 2 bases, with 11 bases sitting between them. The CDR3 is made up of 15 amino acids.

This chain links TRBV18 with TRBJ2-7; 10 positions agree with TRBD2. The junction had 6 bases not matched to a gene; V was cut back by 2 bases and J by 5 bases. The CDR3 totals 15 residues. Germline-derived CDR1 and CDR2 are KGHSH and LQKENI. CDR3 DNA: TGTGCCAGCTCACCAAAGCGGGAGGGATTACACGAGCAGTACTTC. Translating gives CASSPKREGLHEQYF.

This clone was detected a few times. The chain recombines TRBV5-1 with TRBJ2-7; TRBD1 might be the D (6 bases). This CDR3 has 13 amino acids. V gave up 3 bases and J gave up 2 bases, with 9 bases separating them. Per the germline V gene, CDR1 is SGHRS and CDR2 is YFSETQ. The CDR3 bases are TGCGCCAGCAGCTCAACAGGGACCTACGAGCAGTACTTC. Its protein product is CASSSTGTYEQYF.

The CDR3 DNA sequence: TGTGCCAGCTTCGAACCGGGATTACCCTACACCTTC. It encodes CASFEPGLPYTF. V is TRBV6-5 and J is TRBJ1-2; the D is unclear. This CDR3 has 12 residues. CDR1 MNHEY and CDR2 SVGAGI come from the germline V gene. V lost 8 bases, J lost 10 bases, and 17 bases lay in between.

The chain is built from TRBV5-4 and TRBJ2-5; TRBD2 agrees at 10 bases. Looked up from germline, CDR1 is SGHNT and CDR2 is YYREEE (reference sequence). The CDR3 is 16 residues long. With V trimmed by 0 bases and J by 5 bases, 7 bases remained unmatched. The CDR3 protein is CASSLDTSGIIETQYF. The CDR3 nucleotides are TGTGCCAGCAGCTTGGACACTAGCGGGATAATCGAGACCCAGTACTTC.

This clone is a singleton in its sample. V gene TRBV29-1 combines with J gene TRBJ1-1, with 7 bases that match TRBD1. CDR1 is SQVTM and CDR2 is ANQGSEA in the germline V gene. This CDR3 is 12 amino acids long. With 4 bases clipped from V and 5 bases from J, the junction kept 4 bases outside the gene matches. The CDR3 region is CSVGEGATEAFF. In DNA form, the CDR3 reads TGCAGCGTTGGAGAGGGGGCGACTGAAGCTTTCTTT.

The gene calls are TRBV5-1 and TRBJ2-2, with a possible D match to TRBD1 (6 bases). The germline V gene encodes CDR1 SGHRS and CDR2 YFSETQ. This CDR3 region has 14 residues. Trimming took 6 bases from V and 2 from J, leaving 11 bases between them. CDR3 loop: CASNPGHNTGELFF. The CDR3 DNA follows: TGCGCCAGCAACCCGGGACACAACACCGGGGAGCTGTTTTTT.